Listed here are 7 T cell receptor beta chains from one sample, sequenced in a study of radiotherapy plus CTLA-4 blockade in lung cancer. The repertoire was sequenced with immunoSEQ multiplex PCR; TCRdb's copy has only in-frame clones and lacks some. The sample lists around 20,000 clones; 86% were seen once. Sequenced material: peripheral blood, taken from a patient treated with radiotherapy plus ipilimumab. Receptors were obtained from a human donor with non-small cell lung cancer whose response to radiotherapy plus ipilimumab could not be evaluated.

The V call is TRBV18, the J call TRBJ1-2, with D perhaps TRBD1 (6 bases). Trimming removed 2 bases at V and 2 bases at J, with 15 bases between. The CDR3 spans 16 residues. Germline V gene sequence: CDR1 KGHSH, CDR2 LQKENI. This CDR3 reads CASSPEGGRKNYGYTF. CDR3 coding DNA: TGTGCCAGCTCACCAGAGGGGGGGCGCAAGAACTATGGCTACACCTTC.

On this clone: This CDR3 is also generated by other DNA sequences in the sample. This chain links TRBV27 with TRBJ2-7; 7 bases line up with TRBD1. The CDR3 has 14 residues. The junction had 5 bases not matched to a gene; V was cut back by 5 bases and J by 1 base. Per germline, CDR1 MNHEY and CDR2 SMNVEV (reference sequence). CDR3 sequence (DNA): TGTGCCAGCAGTCGACAGGGAAGATCCTACGAGCAGTACTTC. It yields the protein CASSRQGRSYEQYF.

V gene TRBV29-1 combines with J gene TRBJ1-1, with a weak D call TRBD1 (6 bases). The CDR3 is made up of 12 amino acids. The germline gives CDR1 SQVTM, CDR2 ANQGSEA. Trimming stripped 7 bases from V and 4 bases from J, with 13 bases between. CDR3 DNA: TGCAGCGCAGGGGACACAGCCACTGAAGCTTTCTTT. Translated, it gives CSAGDTATEAFF.

This clone was recorded once. The chain combines TRBV2 with TRBJ2-1, with 10 nucleotides matching TRBD2. Germline V gene lookup returns CDR1 SNHLY and CDR2 FYNNEI. The CDR3 is 16 residues long. The trim removed 7 bases at V and 8 bases at J, leaving 14 bases unmatched. Here the CDR3 reads CASKKREGVGGDEQFF. CDR3 bases: TGTGCCAGCAAAAAGCGGGAGGGTGTGGGGGGCGATGAGCAGTTCTTC.

The chain recombines TRBV7-2 with TRBJ2-2, with 7 bases matching TRBD2. J gave up 0 bases and V 1 base, and 2 bases lay outside the gene matches. This CDR3 has 16 amino acids. Looked up from germline, CDR1 is SGHTA and CDR2 is FQGNSA. The CDR3 DNA reads TGTGCCAGCAGCTTAGTGGGGGGGGCGAACACCGGGGAGCTGTTTTTT. Encoded protein: CASSLVGGANTGELFF.

This chain joins TRBV2 and TRBJ1-4, with D hard to call. This CDR3 has 12 amino acids. From germline, CDR1 is SNHLY and CDR2 FYNNEI. Trimming removed 4 bases from V and 8 bases from J, with 8 bases in between. The CDR3 nucleotides read TGTGCCAGCAGTGTTGGCAGGGAAAAACTGTTTTTT. Translated: CASSVGREKLFF.

This chain links TRBV5-1 with TRBJ1-3, with TRBD1 identical over 7 bases. Losses at the gene ends were 0 bases for V and 8 bases for J; bases not matched to a gene: 2. CDR3 length: 13 amino acids. Germline-derived CDR1 and CDR2 are SGHRS and YFSETQ. In DNA, the CDR3 is TGCGCCAGCAGCTTGGTTACAGGGGACACCATATATTTT. Protein product: CASSLVTGDTIYF.